This TCR beta chain was identified in a study of shared clonotypes between healthy human individuals. Genomic DNA (from each subset) was split evenly across several immunoSEQ plates. Sequencing used immunoSEQ multiplex PCR; TCRdb keeps in-frame clones, though not all of them. The sample has around 700,000 clones; just over 90% are singletons. Germline CDR1 is SEHNR and CDR2 is FQNEAQ (reference sequence). V lost 7 bases and J lost 2, with 25 bases in between. The CDR3 runs to 18 residues. CD45RO-negative, CCR7-positively selected cells formed the naive CD8 fraction, excluding terminally differentiated effector memory CD45RA+ cells.

This rearrangement joins TRBV7-9 to TRBJ2-3; possibly TRBD1 or TRBD2 for D (5 bases each). This sequence originates from a man aged 25-40 years in good health. Sequencing used naive CD8+ T cells sorted from blood. In nucleotides, the CDR3 is TGTGCCAGCATCCCCGTTTTGGGGCTTCGACTAAACACAGATACGCAGTATTTT. This sequence encodes CASIPVLGLRLNTDTQYF. Supplemented by reference TRBV7-9 and TRBJ2-3, the full variable domain reads DTGVSQNPRHKITKRGQNVTFRCDPISEHNRLYWYRQTLGQGPEFLTYFQNEAQLEKSRLLSDRFSAERPKGSFSTLEIQRTEQGDSAMYLCASIPVLGLRLNTDTQYFGPGTRLTVL.